The T cell receptor beta chain under discussion was sequenced for a study of control samples from healthy donors and cancer patients. This CDR3 contains 17 residues. Germline V gives CDR1 SGDLS, CDR2 YYNGEE. The J segment lost 3 bases and the V segment lost 0 bases, leaving 7 bases of the junction unmatched. Sequenced by immunoSEQ multiplex PCR; TCRdb stores in-frame clones only, minus some. The sample carries 200,000 or so clones, 91% recorded once. The receptor was isolated from a man in his thirties or forties in good health. The specimen was blood. The J gene is TRBJ1-3, the V gene TRBV9; 9 nucleotides line up with TRBD1. In nucleotides, the CDR3 is TGTGCCAGCAGCGTAGACGGGACAGGGAGTTTTGGAAACACCATATATTTT. This translates into CASSVDGTGSFGNTIYF.